The 19 T cell receptor beta chains presented below share a single source sample, sequenced in a study of blood T cell repertoires in COVID-19. This table comes from immunoSEQ multiplex PCR, and its TCRdb copy is limited to in-frame clones, with some not included. The sample gives about 110,000 clones, 75% to 85% of which show up once; roughly 7.9% is in the top ten. The material sequenced was peripheral blood. The receptors come from a woman at least 80 years old with active or convalescent COVID-19.

CDR3 sequence reads: CASSSRDRRAEQFF. The CDR3 DNA is TGTGCCAGCAGCTCCCGGGACAGGAGGGCTGAGCAGTTCTTC. The chain couples TRBV5-5 to TRBJ2-1; TRBD1 aligns across 8 bases. CDR1 and CDR2 from the germline V gene are SGHKS and YYEKEE (reference sequence). The CDR3 totals 14 residues. After removal of 3 bases from V and 9 bases from J, the junction contained 8 bases not matched to a gene.

DNA for the CDR3: TGTGCCTGGGGGGGCTTTACCTCGCAGTATTTT. It specifies CAWGGFTSQYF. The chain combines TRBV30 with TRBJ2-3, with D possibly TRBD1 on 6 matching bases. This CDR3 spans 11 amino acids. Germline V gives CDR1 GTSNPN, CDR2 SVGIG (reference sequence). V was shortened by 5 bases and J by 10 bases, with 13 bases between the two germline ends. The whole variable domain, filled in from reference TRBV30 and TRBJ2-3, reads SQTIHQWPATLVQPVGSPLSLECTVEGTSNPNLYWYRQAAGRGLQLLFYSVGIGQISSEVPQNLSASRPQDRQFILSSKKLLLSDSGFYLCAWGGFTSQYFGPGTRLTVL.

A few counts support this clone. J is TRBJ2-5 and V is TRBV5-1; D unresolved. The length of the CDR3 is 16 residues. V lost 4 bases and J lost 5, with 21 bases in between. Germline V gene sequence: CDR1 SGHRS, CDR2 YFSETQ. DNA for the CDR3: TGCGCCAGCAGCGAAGCACCGGGTATGACCTCGGAGACCCAGTACTTC. Protein sequence: CASSEAPGMTSETQYF.

The rearrangement joins TRBV5-1 to TRBJ2-1; D is possibly TRBD2 (6 bases). The V and J ends lost 6 bases and 0 bases respectively, with 16 bases between them. The CDR3 contains 16 residues. CDR1 and CDR2 from the germline V gene are SGHRS and YFSETQ. The CDR3 here is CASIGSGLSSYNEQFF. The CDR3 DNA follows: TGCGCCAGCATTGGGAGCGGGCTTAGCTCCTACAATGAGCAGTTCTTC.

The chain uses TRBV6-4 and TRBJ2-2; D is possibly TRBD1 (6 bases). The CDR3 covers 13 residues. The ends were cut back, 3 bases at V and 5 bases at J, with 7 bases in the middle. Germline CDR1 MRHNA, CDR2 SNTAGT. The CDR3 nucleotides read TGTGCCAGCAGTGAACAGGGAACCGGGGAGCTGTTTTTT. It yields the protein CASSEQGTGELFF.

This chain connects TRBV18 to TRBJ1-2, with 11 bases matching TRBD1. Germline CDR1 and CDR2: KGHSH and LQKENI. J was trimmed by 5 bases and V by 5 bases; bases with no gene match: 7. This CDR3 has 15 amino acids. The CDR3 sequence: CASSTARDRGYGYTF. The CDR3 DNA is TGTGCCAGCTCAACCGCTCGGGACAGGGGGTATGGCTACACCTTC. Supplemented by reference TRBV18 and TRBJ1-2, the full variable domain reads NAGVMQNPRHLVRRRGQEARLRCSPMKGHSHVYWYRQLPEEGLKFMVYLQKENIIDESGMPKERFSAEFPKEGPSILRIQQVVRGDSAAYFCASSTARDRGYGYTFGSGTRLTVV.

This clone was found once. The V gene is TRBV28, the J gene TRBJ1-2; 10 positions agree with TRBD1. The CDR3 loop spans 13 amino acids. Trimming removed 2 bases from V and 6 bases from J; junction bases left unmatched: 0. Germline V gene sequence: CDR1 MDHEN, CDR2 SYDVKM. Here the CDR3 DNA reads TGTGCCAGCAGTTTAGGGACAGGGGATGGCTACACCTTC. Amino acid sequence: CASSLGTGDGYTF.

This chain connects TRBV19 to TRBJ1-2; TRBD1 matches 7 bases. Losses at the gene ends were 1 base for V and 3 bases for J; bases not matched to a gene: 8. The CDR3 is made up of 16 amino acids. CDR1 LNHDA and CDR2 SQIVND come from the germline V gene (reference sequence). The CDR3 protein is CASSIGPDRPDYGYTF. Here the CDR3 DNA reads TGTGCCAGTAGTATAGGCCCGGACAGGCCAGACTATGGCTACACCTTC. Looking up the rest from reference TRBV19 and TRBJ1-2 gives the full variable domain: DGGITQSPKYLFRKEGQNVTLSCEQNLNHDAMYWYRQDPGQGLRLIYYSQIVNDFQKGDIAEGYSVSREKKESFPLTVTSAQKNPTAFYLCASSIGPDRPDYGYTFGSGTRLTVV.

The rearrangement joins TRBV3-1 (or the pseudogene TRBV3-2) to TRBJ2-1, with TRBD2 identical over 15 bases. From germline, CDR1 is LGHDT and CDR2 YNNKEL (reference sequence). The CDR3 has 17 residues. V dropped 1 base and J dropped 7; count of bases not matched to a gene: 5. The CDR3 DNA follows: TGTGCCAGCAGCCAAGGGACTAGCGGGAGGGCCTGGAATGAGCAGTTCTTC. It yields the protein CASSQGTSGRAWNEQFF.

The chain uses TRBV2 and TRBJ2-1; 8 bases match TRBD1. V was pared by 6 bases and J by 5 bases, with 9 bases of the junction left unmatched. CDR3 length: 15 residues. Germline V CDR1 and CDR2: SNHLY, FYNNEI. The CDR3 loop reads CASSDRQGYNNEQFF. CDR3 coding DNA: TGTGCCAGCAGCGACCGACAGGGGTATAACAATGAGCAGTTCTTC.

This clone was observed once. V is TRBV5-1 and J is TRBJ2-5; D might be TRBD2 (6 bases). The germline V and J ends were trimmed by 0 bases and 7 bases, with 13 bases remaining between them. CDR1 is SGHRS, CDR2 YFSETQ, per germline. The CDR3 loop spans 14 amino acids. In nucleotides, the CDR3 is TGCGCCAGCAGCTTGGAGCGCGGGACCGTGACCCAGTACTTC. Translated, it gives CASSLERGTVTQYF. The entire variable domain, with the rest obtained from reference TRBV5-1 and TRBJ2-5, is as follows: KAGVTQTPRYLIKTRGQQVTLSCSPISGHRSVSWYQQTPGQGLQFLFEYFSETQRNKGNFPGRFSGRQFSNSRSEMNVSTLELGDSALYLCASSLERGTVTQYFGPGTRLLVL.

The rearrangement links TRBV3-1 (or the pseudogene TRBV3-2) to TRBJ2-7; 8 nucleotides match TRBD1. The germline V gene has CDR1 LGHDT and CDR2 YNNKEL (reference sequence). Unmatched junction bases numbered 6, after V lost 4 bases and J lost 4 bases. There are 14 residues in the CDR3. The CDR3 DNA reads TGTGCCAGCAGCCCCCAGGACAGGGCGTACGAGCAGTACTTC. Its translation is CASSPQDRAYEQYF.

This rearrangement joins TRBV6-5 to TRBJ2-1, with TRBD2 identical over 14 bases. Germline assignment: CDR1 MNHEY and CDR2 SVGAGI. With 5 bases clipped from V and 10 bases from J, the junction kept 7 bases outside the gene matches. This CDR3 contains 15 residues. The CDR3 reads CASSPGLAGVGEQFF. CDR3 in DNA: TGTGCCAGCAGTCCGGGACTAGCGGGAGTCGGGGAGCAGTTCTTC.

The chain links TRBV28 to TRBJ2-7; 7 bases are a match to TRBD2. V shed 3 bases, J shed 1 base, and the junction held 15 bases outside the gene matches. CDR1 is MDHEN, CDR2 SYDVKM, per germline. This CDR3 is 18 amino acids long. In DNA, the CDR3 is TGTGCCAGCAGTTTTGAGGGTTCCGGGAGGCGGGGGTCCTACGAGCAGTACTTC. Translated, it gives CASSFEGSGRRGSYEQYF.

This chain uses TRBV18 with TRBJ2-3; 7 bases map to TRBD1. This CDR3 comprises 17 residues. The V segment lost 5 bases and the J segment 0 bases; nucleotides outside the gene matches: 11. Per germline, CDR1 KGHSH and CDR2 LQKENI. The CDR3 sequence is CASSKTGSYFSTDTQYF. The CDR3 coding sequence is TGTGCCAGCTCAAAGACAGGGTCCTATTTTAGCACAGATACGCAGTATTTT.

The chain is built from TRBV19 and TRBJ2-5; unclear D gene. V shed 4 bases and J shed 3 bases, with 9 bases lying between them. The CDR3 spans 13 residues. CDR1 LNHDA and CDR2 SQIVND come from the germline V gene (reference sequence). The CDR3 DNA reads TGTGCCAGTAGTAGATTCGTAGAAGAGACCCAGTACTTC. Encoded protein: CASSRFVEETQYF.

This chain connects TRBV12-1 to TRBJ2-7; the D call TRBD2 from the table was never checked on the DNA. TRBV12-1 represents a pseudogene. This CDR3 spans 16 amino acids. Here the CDR3 DNA reads TGTGCCAGCAGCTTTCGGTTTAGCGGGAGCTCCTACGAGCAGTACTTC. Encoded protein: CASSFRFSGSSYEQYF.

The genes are TRBV10-3 and TRBJ1-4; a possible D gene is TRBD1 (6 bases). Trimming took 6 bases from V and 0 from J, leaving 8 bases between them. This CDR3 has 14 amino acids. The germline CDR1 and CDR2 sequences are ENHRY and SYGVKD. CDR3 sequence: CAIRSGATNEKLFF. The CDR3 nucleotides read TGTGCCATCAGATCAGGGGCAACTAATGAAAAACTGTTTTTT.

The V gene is TRBV7-3, the J gene TRBJ2-1, with TRBD2 identical over 8 bases. The germline gives CDR1 SGHTA, CDR2 FQGTGA. This CDR3 spans 15 amino acids. J gave up 8 bases and V 4 bases, and 10 bases lay outside the gene matches. The CDR3 here is CASSSGLAPDYEQFF. Written as DNA, the CDR3 is TGTGCCAGCAGCTCCGGACTAGCCCCTGACTATGAGCAGTTCTTC.